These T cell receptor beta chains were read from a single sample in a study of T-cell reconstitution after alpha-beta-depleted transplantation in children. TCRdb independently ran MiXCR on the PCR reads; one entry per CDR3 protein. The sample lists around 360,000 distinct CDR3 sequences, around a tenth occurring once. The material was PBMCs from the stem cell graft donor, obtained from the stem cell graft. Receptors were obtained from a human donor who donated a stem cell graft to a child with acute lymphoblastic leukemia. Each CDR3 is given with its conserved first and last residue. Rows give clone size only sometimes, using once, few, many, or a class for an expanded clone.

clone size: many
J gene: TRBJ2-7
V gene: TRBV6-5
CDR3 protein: CASKASGTGSYEQYF

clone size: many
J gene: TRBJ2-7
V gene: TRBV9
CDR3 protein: CASSVDTGRNYEQYF

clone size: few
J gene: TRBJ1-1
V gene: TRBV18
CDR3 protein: CASSKGQGNTEAFF

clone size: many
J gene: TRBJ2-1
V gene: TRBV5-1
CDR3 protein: CASSVGSGPGHEQFF

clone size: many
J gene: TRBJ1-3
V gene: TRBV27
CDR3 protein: CASSDLNTIYF

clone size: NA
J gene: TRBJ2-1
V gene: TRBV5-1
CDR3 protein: CASSSGTSGSYEQFF

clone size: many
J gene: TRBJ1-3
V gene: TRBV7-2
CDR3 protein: CASSLFAGSSGNTIYF

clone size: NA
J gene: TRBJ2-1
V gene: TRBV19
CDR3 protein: CASSGGRRANEQFF

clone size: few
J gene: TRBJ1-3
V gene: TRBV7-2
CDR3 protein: CASSLSFAASGNTIYF

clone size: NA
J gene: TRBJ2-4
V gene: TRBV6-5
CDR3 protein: CASSYSPSGPNIQYF

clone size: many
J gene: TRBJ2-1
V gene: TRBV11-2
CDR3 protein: CASSLGRGISYNEQFF

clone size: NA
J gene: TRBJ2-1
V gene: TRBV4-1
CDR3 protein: CASRPQGGPSNEQFF

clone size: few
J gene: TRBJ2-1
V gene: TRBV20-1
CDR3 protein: CSARDRLAGVHYNEQFF

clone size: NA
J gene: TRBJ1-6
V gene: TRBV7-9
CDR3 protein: CASSRTGVGSYNSPLHF

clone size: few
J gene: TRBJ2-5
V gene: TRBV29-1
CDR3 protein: CSVAARKETQYF

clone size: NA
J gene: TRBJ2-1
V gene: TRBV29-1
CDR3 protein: CSVVRDLVPNEQFF

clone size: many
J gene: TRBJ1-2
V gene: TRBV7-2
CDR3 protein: CASSLVPGLGYTF

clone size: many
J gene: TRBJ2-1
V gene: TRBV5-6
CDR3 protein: CASSLATSGIYNEQFF

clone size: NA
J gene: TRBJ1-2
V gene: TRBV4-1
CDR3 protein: CASSHPGQGGLGGYTF

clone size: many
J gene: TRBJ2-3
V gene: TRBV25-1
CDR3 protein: CASSEFLAGGTDTQYF

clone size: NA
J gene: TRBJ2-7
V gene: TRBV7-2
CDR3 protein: CASSFGQTLSYEQYF

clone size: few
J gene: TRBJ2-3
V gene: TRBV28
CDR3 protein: CASRLGTDTQYF

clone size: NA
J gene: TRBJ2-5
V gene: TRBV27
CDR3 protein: CASSFRRERGETQYF

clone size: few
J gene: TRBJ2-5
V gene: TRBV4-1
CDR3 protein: CASSQSHKGGQEQETQYF

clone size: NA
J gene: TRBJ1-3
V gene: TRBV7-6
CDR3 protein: CASSLVQTGAGNTIYF

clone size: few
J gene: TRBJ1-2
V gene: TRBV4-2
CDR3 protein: CASSQGQGTYGYTF

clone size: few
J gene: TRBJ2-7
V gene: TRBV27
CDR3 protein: CASSLSSGDLTYEQYF

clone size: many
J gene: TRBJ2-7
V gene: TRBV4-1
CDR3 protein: CASSQDPGQVDEQYF

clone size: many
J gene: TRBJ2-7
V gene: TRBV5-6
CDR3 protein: CASSQALAGEIRNF

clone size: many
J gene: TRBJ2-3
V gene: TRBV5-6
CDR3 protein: CASSLRAGHTQYF

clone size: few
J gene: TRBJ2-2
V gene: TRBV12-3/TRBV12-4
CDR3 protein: CASTPGRGAATGELFF

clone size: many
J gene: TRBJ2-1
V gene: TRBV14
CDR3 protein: CASSAGTSGAYNEQFF

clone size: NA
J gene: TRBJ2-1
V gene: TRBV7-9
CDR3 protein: CASSPLLGWPYNEQFF

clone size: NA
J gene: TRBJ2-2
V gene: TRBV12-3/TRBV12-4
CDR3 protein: CASSLRRELFF

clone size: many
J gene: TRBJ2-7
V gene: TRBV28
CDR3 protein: CASSLWGPPYEQYF

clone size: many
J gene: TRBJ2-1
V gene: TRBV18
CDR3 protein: CASSPGTSGNNEQFF

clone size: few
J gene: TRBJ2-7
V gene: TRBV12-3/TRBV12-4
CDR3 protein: CASSWTRRSGEQYF

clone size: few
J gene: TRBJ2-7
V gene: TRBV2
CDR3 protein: CASTKGGWTGAASEQYF

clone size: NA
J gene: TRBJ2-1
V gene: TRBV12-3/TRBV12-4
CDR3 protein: CASSTRDHEQFF

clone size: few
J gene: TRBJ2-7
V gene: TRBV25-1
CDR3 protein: CASSDIFLQYF

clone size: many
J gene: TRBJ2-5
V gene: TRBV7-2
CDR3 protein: CASSLRGPHGQETQYF

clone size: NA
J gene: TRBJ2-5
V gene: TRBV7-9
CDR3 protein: CASSPREGEETQYF

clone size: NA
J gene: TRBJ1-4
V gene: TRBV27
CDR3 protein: CASSLVGSPNEKLFF

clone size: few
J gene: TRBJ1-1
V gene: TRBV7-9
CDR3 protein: CASSLYRPDRGFEAFF